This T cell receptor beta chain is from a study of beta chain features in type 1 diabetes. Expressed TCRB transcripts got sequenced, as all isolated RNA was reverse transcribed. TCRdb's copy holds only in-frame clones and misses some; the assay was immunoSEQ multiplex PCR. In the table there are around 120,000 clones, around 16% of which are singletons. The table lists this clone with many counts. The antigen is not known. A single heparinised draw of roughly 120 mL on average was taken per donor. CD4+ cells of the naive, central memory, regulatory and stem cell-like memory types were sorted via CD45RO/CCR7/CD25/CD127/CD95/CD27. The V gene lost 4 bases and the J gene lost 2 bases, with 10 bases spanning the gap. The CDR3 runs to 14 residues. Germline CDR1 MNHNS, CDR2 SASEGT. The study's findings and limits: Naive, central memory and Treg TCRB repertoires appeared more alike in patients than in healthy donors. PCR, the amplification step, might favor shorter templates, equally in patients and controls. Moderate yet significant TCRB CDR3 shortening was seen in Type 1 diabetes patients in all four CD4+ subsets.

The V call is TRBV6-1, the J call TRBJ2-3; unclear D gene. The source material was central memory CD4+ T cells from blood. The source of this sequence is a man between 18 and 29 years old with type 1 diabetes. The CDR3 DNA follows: TGTGCCAGCAGTGGGGCATCTCACACAGATACGCAGTATTTT. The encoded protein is CASSGASHTDTQYF.